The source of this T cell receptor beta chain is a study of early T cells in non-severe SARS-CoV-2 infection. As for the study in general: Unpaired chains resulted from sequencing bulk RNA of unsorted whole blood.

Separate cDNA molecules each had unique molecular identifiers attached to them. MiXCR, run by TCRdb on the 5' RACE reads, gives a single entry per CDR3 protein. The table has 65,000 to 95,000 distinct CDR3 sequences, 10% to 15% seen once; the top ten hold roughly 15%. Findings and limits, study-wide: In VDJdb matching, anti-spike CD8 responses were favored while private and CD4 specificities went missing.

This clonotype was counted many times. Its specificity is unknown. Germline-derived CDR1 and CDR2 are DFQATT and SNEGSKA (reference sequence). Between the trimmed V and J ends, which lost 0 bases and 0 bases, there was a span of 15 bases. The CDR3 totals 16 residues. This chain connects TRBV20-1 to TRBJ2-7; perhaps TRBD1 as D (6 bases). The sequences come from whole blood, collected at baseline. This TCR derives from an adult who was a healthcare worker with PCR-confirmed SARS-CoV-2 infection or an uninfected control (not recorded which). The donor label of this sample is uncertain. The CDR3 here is CSARDVAGTSSYEQYF. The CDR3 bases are TGCAGTGCTAGAGATGTAGCAGGGACAAGCTCCTACGAGCAGTACTTC.